Below are 20 T cell receptor beta chains sequenced from a single sample in a study of regulatory T cells in long-lasting Graves disease. The sample's time point: persistent/refractory GD, antithyroid drugs over 5 years with positive TRAb. Extracted RNA from PBMCs served as the source of the TCR library. CDR3 regions were amplified by Arm-PCR using iRepertoire HTBI primers to build TCR beta libraries. Each CDR3 protein is one row after TCRdb ran MiXCR on the multiplex PCR reads. The sample yields about 470,000 distinct CDR3 sequences, 20% to 25% seen once. Sequenced material: peripheral blood mononuclear cells (PBMCs), taken when the disease was refractory, from a patient treated with antithyroid drugs. The source of these receptors is a female donor with Graves disease.

V and J are TRBV15 and TRBJ1-3, with no clear D. There are 16 residues in the CDR3. Germline CDR1 LNHNV, CDR2 YYDKDF (reference sequence). Trimming took 4 bases from V and 1 from J, leaving 14 bases between them. CDR3 loop: CATSISRSTSGNTIYF. CDR3 coding DNA: TGTGCCACCAGCATCTCCAGGTCAACTTCTGGAAACACCATATATTTT.

This clonotype was found a few times. This chain uses TRBV7-3 with TRBJ2-2; 7 positions match TRBD1. Germline V gives CDR1 SGHTA, CDR2 FQGTGA. The CDR3 covers 18 residues. Unmatched junction bases numbered 17, after V lost 4 bases and J lost 6 bases. CDR3: CASSSMGDTGDLAGELFF. The CDR3 DNA reads as TGTGCCAGCAGCTCGATGGGGGACACAGGGGATCTAGCCGGGGAGCTGTTTTTT. The full variable domain, in which reference TRBV7-3 and TRBJ2-2 provide the parts outside the CDR3, is GAGVSQTPSNKVTEKGKYVELRCDPISGHTALYWYRQSLGQGPEFLIYFQGTGAADDSGLPNDRFFAVRPEGSVSTLKIQRTERGDSAVYLCASSSMGDTGDLAGELFFGEGSRLTVL.

V usage is TRBV7-6 and J usage is TRBJ2-1; TRBD1 aligns across 7 bases. This CDR3 is built from 14 residues. V trimming: 4 bases; J trimming: 2 bases; junction bases outside the gene matches: 2. CDR1 is SGHVS and CDR2 is FNYEAQ in the germline V gene. CDR3 DNA sequence: TGTGCCAGCAGCTCGACAGGGACCTACAATGAGCAGTTCTTC. Its translation is CASSSTGTYNEQFF.

Details on this clonotype: A much bigger clone sits one base away, suggesting this may be a read error. V usage is TRBV24-1 and J usage is TRBJ2-2, with 8 bases fitting TRBD1. CDR1 and CDR2 (germline): KGHDR, SFDVKD. The CDR3 totals 13 residues. In DNA, the CDR3 is TGTACCACCACGGGACAGGACACCGGGGAGCTGTTTTTT. Protein product: CTTTGQDTGELFF.

The V gene is TRBV7-2, the J gene TRBJ1-2, with 9 nucleotides matching TRBD1. With V trimmed by 5 bases and J by 8 bases, 12 bases remained unmatched. This CDR3 comprises 15 residues. Germline loops: CDR1 SGHTA, CDR2 FQGNSA. The CDR3 loop reads CASSPDGQGMGGYTF. DNA of the CDR3: TGTGCCAGCAGCCCAGACGGACAGGGGATGGGGGGCTACACCTTC.

The chain has TRBV7-9 and TRBJ2-2; D gene uncertain. The germline CDR1 and CDR2 sequences are SEHNR and FQNEAQ (reference sequence). V was trimmed by 1 base and J by 3 bases, leaving 12 bases between them. This CDR3 region has 16 residues. The CDR3 DNA is TGTGCCAGCAGCTTAGGGGTTACATTACACACCGGGGAGCTGTTTTTT. It yields the protein CASSLGVTLHTGELFF.

This clonotype was seen at least ten times. The chain has TRBV5-1 and TRBJ1-2; 8 bases match TRBD1. This CDR3 comprises 13 residues. Trimming took 5 bases from V and 8 from J; bases not matched to a gene: 8. CDR1 and CDR2 from the germline V gene are SGHRS and YFSETQ. CDR3 in amino acids: CASSTQGAYGYTF. The CDR3 DNA sequence: TGCGCCAGCAGTACCCAGGGGGCATACGGCTACACCTTC.

About this clonotype itself: This sequence may be a read error, since a much larger clone differs from it by one base. The DNA is omitted, as the CDR3 cannot be located on it reliably, and the CDR3 follows TCRdb's listing. CDR3 region: CASSVGGGSERYF. The chain recombines TRBV28 with TRBJ2-7; TRBD1 is taken as the D call from the table, unchecked against the DNA. CDR1 and CDR2 from the germline V gene are MDHEN and SYDVKM. Ends included, the CDR3 has 13 residues.

This clonotype was observed many times. This sequence joins TRBV2 and TRBJ1-2; a weak D match, TRBD1 (6 bases). The V end lost 7 bases, the J end lost 5 bases, and 14 bases lay between the germline ends. The CDR3 consists of 13 residues. CDR1 is SNHLY, CDR2 FYNNEI, per germline. For the CDR3, the DNA is TGTGCCAGCAAACAGGGCGAGTTATATGGCTACACCTTC. Translation: CASKQGELYGYTF.

This clonotype was counted ten times or more. The chain uses TRBV2 and TRBJ1-4; no firm D call. With 7 bases removed from V and 7 bases from J, the gap between germline ends came to 7 bases. Looked up from germline, CDR1 is SNHLY and CDR2 is FYNNEI. The CDR3 has 11 amino acids. CDR3 bases: TGTGCCAGCAAGGCAGGTGAAAAACTGTTTTTT. Its protein product is CASKAGEKLFF.

This clonotype has just a few counts. This chain joins TRBV28 and TRBJ2-3, with D unresolved. With 3 bases removed from V and 1 base from J, the gap between germline ends came to 5 bases. Per germline, CDR1 MDHEN and CDR2 SYDVKM. The CDR3 is 13 residues long. This chain's CDR3 is CASSFEGTDTQYF. CDR3 nucleotide sequence: TGTGCCAGCAGTTTTGAGGGCACAGATACGCAGTATTTT.

The chain has TRBV4-1 and TRBJ1-2; possibly TRBD1 for D (5 bases). V dropped 1 base and J dropped 3 bases, with 15 bases sitting between them. The germline V gene encodes CDR1 MGHRA and CDR2 YSYEKL. The CDR3 runs to 16 residues. CDR3 in DNA: TGCGCCAGCAGCCAAGGGGGCGGGGGGATTGACTATGGCTACACCTTC. It translates to CASSQGGGGIDYGYTF.

This chain's CDR3 is CASSILKEGTRGTYEQYF. The CDR3 DNA reads as TGTGCCAGTAGCATCCTCAAGGAGGGGACTAGGGGTACCTACGAGCAGTACTTC. The chain has TRBV19 and TRBJ2-7, with 8 nucleotides matching TRBD2. CDR1 LNHDA and CDR2 SQIVND come from the germline V gene (reference sequence). V lost 6 bases to trimming and J lost 2 bases; unmatched junction nucleotides: 18. This CDR3 has 18 residues.

This chain links TRBV24-1 with TRBJ2-3, with 10 positions matching TRBD2. The germline CDR1 and CDR2 sequences are KGHDR and SFDVKD. CDR3 length equals 16 residues. After removal of 4 bases from V and 3 bases from J, the junction contained 6 bases not matched to a gene. This CDR3 is CATSDPGLAATDTQYF. Here the CDR3 DNA reads TGTGCCACCAGTGACCCCGGACTAGCGGCGACAGATACGCAGTATTTT.

This clonotype was found many times. The CDR3 sequence: CATSDLPGVVFF. The DNA for the CDR3 is TGTGCCACCAGTGACCTCCCTGGGGTTGTTTTCTTT. The rearrangement joins TRBV24-1 to TRBJ1-1; D remains unclear. V lost 4 bases and J lost 13, with 15 bases in between. Germline V gives CDR1 KGHDR, CDR2 SFDVKD. CDR3 length: 12 residues.

As to this clonotype: The missing conserved phenylalanine or tryptophan at the end of this CDR3 makes a read error likely. The chain joins TRBV4-1 to TRBJ2-5; unclear D gene. Between the trimmed V and J ends, which lost 5 bases and 5 bases, there was a span of 9 bases. In germline, CDR1 is MGHRA, CDR2 YSYEKL. The CDR3 is 12 residues long. CDR3 in DNA: TGCGCCAGCAGCAGGCCCGGGGAGACCCAGTACTGC. Translation: CASSRPGETQYC.

This clonotype has ten or more counts. CDR3 nucleotide sequence: TGTGCCAGCAGCAGACGATCGACCCTAGGGAGTGAAAAACTGTTTTTT. Encoded protein: CASSRRSTLGSEKLFF. The V and J genes are TRBV7-2 and TRBJ1-4; D call uncertain. The CDR3 totals 16 residues. Trimming stripped 5 bases from V and 7 bases from J, with 20 bases between. Germline V gene sequence: CDR1 SGHTA, CDR2 FQGNSA.

The gene calls are TRBV7-2 and TRBJ2-6; 7 nucleotides match TRBD2. Trimming removed 5 bases from V and 2 bases from J; junction bases left unmatched: 3. The CDR3 totals 15 residues. CDR1 SGHTA and CDR2 FQGNSA come from the germline V gene. Here the CDR3 reads CASSRRGAGANVLTF. DNA of the CDR3: TGTGCCAGCAGCCGACGGGGGGCTGGGGCCAACGTCCTGACTTTC.

This clonotype turned up a few times. The chain employs TRBV7-9 and TRBJ1-1; D gene unclear. Germline lookup yields CDR1 SEHNR and CDR2 FQNEAQ (reference sequence). CDR3 size: 14 residues. The V gene lost 1 base and the J gene lost 1 base, with 7 bases spanning the gap. The CDR3 is CASSLGPPNTEAFF. The CDR3 nucleotides are TGTGCCAGCAGCTTAGGACCCCCGAACACTGAAGCTTTCTTT.

This clonotype was detected many times. This chain connects TRBV10-3 to TRBJ1-1; D is unresolved. The CDR3 totals 14 residues. The V gene's germline CDR1 is ENHRY and CDR2 SYGVKD. V was cut by 0 bases and J by 1 base, with 6 bases left in between. CDR3 coding DNA: TGTGCCATCAGTGAGTCAGTTACGAACACTGAAGCTTTCTTT. Its translation is CAISESVTNTEAFF.